Below, 11 T cell receptor beta chains from the same sample are listed, as sequenced in a study of immune evolution from preneoplasia to lung adenocarcinoma. The method was immunoSEQ multiplex PCR; TCRdb's version includes in-frame clones alone and lacks a portion of them. The data contain under 45,000 clones, around 79% of them singletons. Sequenced material: FFPE invasive lung adenocarcinoma tissue. The receptors derive from a person aged 55 to 70 with lung adenocarcinoma.

This clone has a handful of counts. The chain is built from TRBV6-1 and TRBJ1-2, with 7 bases aligning to TRBD1. Trimming took 6 bases from V and 3 from J; bases not matched to a gene: 7. The CDR3 runs to 14 residues. Germline lookup yields CDR1 MNHNS and CDR2 SASEGT. CDR3 DNA sequence: TGTGCCAGCAGAGGAAGTACAGGGGACTATGGCTACACCTTC. It codes for CASRGSTGDYGYTF.

V is TRBV18 and J is TRBJ1-2, with TRBD1 matching 7 bases. Germline V gene data show CDR1 as KGHSH and CDR2 as LQKENI. The CDR3 is 18 amino acids. The V and J ends lost 3 bases and 5 bases, in that order; junction bases with no gene match: 18. DNA of the CDR3: TGTGCCAGCTCACCTCTAGGGGGCGGCGATCAACCCTTATATGGCTACACCTTC. This sequence encodes CASSPLGGGDQPLYGYTF.

The chain couples TRBV5-4 to TRBJ2-7, with 14 bases lining up with TRBD2. The CDR3 covers 16 residues. Germline CDR1 SGHNT, CDR2 YYREEE (reference sequence). V lost 3 bases to trimming and J lost 6 bases; unmatched junction nucleotides: 8. The CDR3 loop is CASSSGTSGSQVEQYF. The CDR3 region has the DNA TGTGCCAGCAGCTCCGGGACTAGCGGGAGTCAAGTCGAGCAGTACTTC.

The rearrangement joins TRBV7-3 to TRBJ2-3; TRBD1 matches 9 bases. V lost 3 bases to trimming and J lost 2 bases; unmatched junction nucleotides: 6. Looked up from germline, CDR1 is SGHTA and CDR2 is FQGTGA. The CDR3 extends over 16 amino acids. In nucleotides, the CDR3 is TGTGCCAGCAGCTTCGGGACAGGGACTGACACAGATACGCAGTATTTT. Translation: CASSFGTGTDTDTQYF.

This clone has a handful of counts. The chain carries TRBV28 and TRBJ1-1, with D perhaps TRBD1 (6 bases). V lost 2 bases and J 3 bases, leaving 13 bases between the germline ends. Germline CDR1 and CDR2: MDHEN and SYDVKM. CDR3 length: 15 residues. DNA of the CDR3: TGTGCCAGCAGTTTACAGACTTGGGGGCACACTGAAGCTTTCTTT. It translates to CASSLQTWGHTEAFF. Using reference TRBV28 and TRBJ1-1 for the parts outside the CDR3, the full variable domain is DVKVTQSSRYLVKRTGEKVFLECVQDMDHENMFWYRQDPGLGLRLIYFSYDVKMKEKGDIPEGYSVSREKKERFSLILESASTNQTSMYLCASSLQTWGHTEAFFGQGTRLTVV.

The chain couples TRBV28 to TRBJ1-4; D is unclear. V was pared by 7 bases and J by 8 bases, with 14 bases between. In germline, CDR1 is MDHEN, CDR2 SYDVKM. This CDR3 comprises 13 residues. CDR3 sequence reads: CASTPPGYEKLFF. CDR3 sequence (DNA): TGTGCCAGCACCCCACCGGGTTACGAAAAACTGTTTTTT.

The rearrangement joins TRBV11-2 to TRBJ2-1; D might be TRBD2 (5 bases). Germline V gives CDR1 SGHAT, CDR2 FQNNGV. Deletions cut 0 bases from V and 9 bases from J, with 15 bases between. The CDR3 loop spans 15 amino acids. CDR3 DNA: TGTGCCAGCAGCTTAGAGTGGTTAGGAGGAGGTGAGCAGTTCTTC. Amino acids: CASSLEWLGGGEQFF.

The chain combines TRBV28 with TRBJ2-5; D is possibly TRBD2 (6 bases). The germline CDR1 and CDR2 sequences are MDHEN and SYDVKM. This CDR3 contains 15 residues. With 6 bases removed from V and 4 bases from J, the gap between germline ends came to 18 bases. The CDR3 bases are TGTGCCAGCAGCCACCGCGGCGGGAAGCGAGAGACCCAGTACTTC. Its protein is CASSHRGGKRETQYF.

V usage is TRBV30 and J usage is TRBJ1-2; possible D gene TRBD1, 6 bases. Germline V gene lookup returns CDR1 GTSNPN and CDR2 SVGIG (reference sequence). The V gene lost 0 bases and the J gene lost 5 bases, with 7 bases spanning the gap. This CDR3 spans 12 amino acids. The CDR3 sequence: CAWSVQGYGYTF. CDR3 DNA sequence: TGTGCCTGGAGTGTACAGGGATATGGCTACACCTTC.

The chain links TRBV28 to TRBJ2-2; D ambiguous. There are 13 residues in the CDR3. V shed 3 bases and J shed 4 bases, with 6 bases lying between them. Germline-derived CDR1 and CDR2 are MDHEN and SYDVKM. The CDR3 region is CASSFGFTGELFF. The CDR3 nucleotides are TGTGCCAGCAGTTTCGGGTTCACCGGGGAGCTGTTTTTT.

This chain links TRBV2 with TRBJ2-2; a weak D match, TRBD1 (5 bases). The CDR3 contains 14 residues. Germline CDR1 SNHLY, CDR2 FYNNEI. Trimming stripped 3 bases from V and 4 bases from J, with 9 bases between. Here the CDR3 reads CASSDRVTTGELFF. For the CDR3, the DNA is TGTGCCAGCAGTGACAGGGTTACCACCGGGGAGCTGTTTTTT. The variable domain in full, completed from reference TRBV2 and TRBJ2-2, reads EPEVTQTPSHQVTQMGQEVILRCVPISNHLYFYWYRQILGQKVEFLVSFYNNEISEKSEIFDDQFSVERPDGSNFTLKIRSTKLEDSAMYFCASSDRVTTGELFFGEGSRLTVL.